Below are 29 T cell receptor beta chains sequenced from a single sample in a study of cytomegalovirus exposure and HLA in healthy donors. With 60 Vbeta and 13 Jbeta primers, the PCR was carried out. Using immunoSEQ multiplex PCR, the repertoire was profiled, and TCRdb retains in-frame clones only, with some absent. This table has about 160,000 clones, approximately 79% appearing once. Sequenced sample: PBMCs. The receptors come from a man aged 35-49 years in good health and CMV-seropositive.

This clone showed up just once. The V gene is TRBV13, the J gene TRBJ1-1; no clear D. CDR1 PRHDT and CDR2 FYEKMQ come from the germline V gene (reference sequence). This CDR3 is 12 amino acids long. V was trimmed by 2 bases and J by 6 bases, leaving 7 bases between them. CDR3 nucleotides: TGTGCCAGCAGCTTAAGGAGATCTGAAGCTTTCTTT. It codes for CASSLRRSEAFF.

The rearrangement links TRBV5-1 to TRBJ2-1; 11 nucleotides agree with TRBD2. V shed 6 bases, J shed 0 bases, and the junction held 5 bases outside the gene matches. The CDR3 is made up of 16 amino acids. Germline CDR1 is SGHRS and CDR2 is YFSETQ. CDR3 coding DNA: TGCGCCAGCACCCCGCTAGCGGGGGGCTCCTACAATGAGCAGTTCTTC. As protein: CASTPLAGGSYNEQFF.

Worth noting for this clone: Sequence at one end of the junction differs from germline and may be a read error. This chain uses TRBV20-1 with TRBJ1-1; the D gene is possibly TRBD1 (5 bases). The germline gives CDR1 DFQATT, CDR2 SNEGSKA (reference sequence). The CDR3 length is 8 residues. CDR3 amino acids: CSALRGGF. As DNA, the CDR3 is TGCAGTGCCCTCCGGGGGGGATTT.

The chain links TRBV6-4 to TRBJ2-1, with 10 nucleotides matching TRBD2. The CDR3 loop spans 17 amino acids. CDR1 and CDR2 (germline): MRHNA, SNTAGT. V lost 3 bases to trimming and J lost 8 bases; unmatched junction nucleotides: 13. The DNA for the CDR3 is TGTGCCAGCAGTGAAACCTCAGCGGGGGGGCCTAGGTATGAGCAGTTCTTC. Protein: CASSETSAGGPRYEQFF.

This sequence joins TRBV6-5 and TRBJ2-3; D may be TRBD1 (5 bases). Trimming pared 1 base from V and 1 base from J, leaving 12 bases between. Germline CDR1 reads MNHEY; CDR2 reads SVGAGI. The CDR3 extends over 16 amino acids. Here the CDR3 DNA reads TGTGCCAGCAGTTACTGGGGCGCTGCAGGCACAGATACGCAGTATTTT. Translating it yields CASSYWGAAGTDTQYF.

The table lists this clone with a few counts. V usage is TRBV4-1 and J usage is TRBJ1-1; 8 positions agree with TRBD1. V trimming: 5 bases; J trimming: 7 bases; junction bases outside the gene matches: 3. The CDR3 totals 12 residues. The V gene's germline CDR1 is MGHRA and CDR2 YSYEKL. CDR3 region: CASSTTGDEAFF. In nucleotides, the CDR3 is TGCGCCAGCAGCACGACAGGGGATGAAGCTTTCTTT.

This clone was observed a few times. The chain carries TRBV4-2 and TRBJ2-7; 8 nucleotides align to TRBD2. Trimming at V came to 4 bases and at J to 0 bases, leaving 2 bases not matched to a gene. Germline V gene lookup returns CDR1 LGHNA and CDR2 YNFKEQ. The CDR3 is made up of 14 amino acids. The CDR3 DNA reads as TGTGCCAGCAGCCCGGGAGGGGGCTCCTACGAGCAGTACTTC. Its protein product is CASSPGGGSYEQYF.

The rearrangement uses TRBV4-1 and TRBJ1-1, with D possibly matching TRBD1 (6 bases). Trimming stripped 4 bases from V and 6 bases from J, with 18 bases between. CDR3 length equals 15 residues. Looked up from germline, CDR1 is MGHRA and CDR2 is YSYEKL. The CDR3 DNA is TGCGCCAGCAGCCGTGTTTGGGGGCGCGAGCCTGAAGCTTTCTTT. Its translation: CASSRVWGREPEAFF.

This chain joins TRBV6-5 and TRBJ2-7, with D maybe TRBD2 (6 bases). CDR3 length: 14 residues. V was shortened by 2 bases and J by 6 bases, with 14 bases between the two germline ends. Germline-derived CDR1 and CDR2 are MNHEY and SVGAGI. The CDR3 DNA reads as TGTGCCAGCAGTTACGGAGGGGTACGTCCCGAGCAGTACTTC. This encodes CASSYGGVRPEQYF.

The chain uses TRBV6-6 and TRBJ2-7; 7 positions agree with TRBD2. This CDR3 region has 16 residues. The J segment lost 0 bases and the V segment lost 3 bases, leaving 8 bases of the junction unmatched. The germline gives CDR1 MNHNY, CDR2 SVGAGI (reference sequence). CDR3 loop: CASSYMRGNTSYEQYF. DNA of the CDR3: TGTGCCAGCAGTTATATGCGGGGGAACACCTCCTACGAGCAGTACTTC.

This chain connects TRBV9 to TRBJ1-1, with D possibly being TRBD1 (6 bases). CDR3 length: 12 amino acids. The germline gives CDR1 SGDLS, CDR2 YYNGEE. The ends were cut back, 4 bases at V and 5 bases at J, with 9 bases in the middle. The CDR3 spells CASSLGQTEAFF. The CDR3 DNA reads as TGTGCCAGCAGCCTCGGACAGACTGAAGCTTTCTTT.

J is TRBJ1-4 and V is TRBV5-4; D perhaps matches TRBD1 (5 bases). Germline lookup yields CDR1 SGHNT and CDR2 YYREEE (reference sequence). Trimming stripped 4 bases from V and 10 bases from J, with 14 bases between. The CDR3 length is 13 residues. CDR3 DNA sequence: TGTGCCAGCAGCAAGGGGCCGCTCGGAAAACTGTTTTTT. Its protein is CASSKGPLGKLFF. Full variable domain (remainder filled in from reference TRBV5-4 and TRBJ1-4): ETGVTQSPTHLIKTRGQQVTLRCSSQSGHNTVSWYQQALGQGPQFIFQYYREEENGRGNFPPRFSGLQFPNYSSELNVNALELDDSALYLCASSKGPLGKLFFGSGTQLSVL.

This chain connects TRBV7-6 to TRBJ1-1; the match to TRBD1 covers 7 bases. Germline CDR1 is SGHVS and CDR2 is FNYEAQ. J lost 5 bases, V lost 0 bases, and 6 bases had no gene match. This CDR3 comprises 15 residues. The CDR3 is CASSLAPGGRTEAFF. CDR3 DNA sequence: TGTGCCAGCAGCTTAGCGCCAGGGGGGAGGACTGAAGCTTTCTTT.

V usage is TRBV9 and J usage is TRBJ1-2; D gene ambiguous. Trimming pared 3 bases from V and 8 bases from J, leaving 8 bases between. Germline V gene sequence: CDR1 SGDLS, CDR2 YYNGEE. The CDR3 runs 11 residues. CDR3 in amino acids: CASSARWGYTF. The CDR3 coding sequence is TGTGCCAGCAGCGCGCGGTGGGGCTACACCTTC.

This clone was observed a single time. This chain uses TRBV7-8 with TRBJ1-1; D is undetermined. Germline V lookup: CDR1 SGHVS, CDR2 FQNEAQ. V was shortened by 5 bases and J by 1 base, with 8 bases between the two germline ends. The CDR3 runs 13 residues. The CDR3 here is CASSLSENTEAFF. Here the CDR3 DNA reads TGTGCCAGCAGCCTGAGTGAGAACACTGAAGCTTTCTTT.

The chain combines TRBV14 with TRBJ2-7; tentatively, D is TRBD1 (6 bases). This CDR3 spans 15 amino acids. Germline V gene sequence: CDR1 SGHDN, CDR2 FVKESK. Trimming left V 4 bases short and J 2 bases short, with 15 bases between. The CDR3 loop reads CASSPYVGGAYEQYF. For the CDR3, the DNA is TGTGCCAGCAGCCCTTACGTTGGGGGCGCCTACGAGCAGTACTTC.

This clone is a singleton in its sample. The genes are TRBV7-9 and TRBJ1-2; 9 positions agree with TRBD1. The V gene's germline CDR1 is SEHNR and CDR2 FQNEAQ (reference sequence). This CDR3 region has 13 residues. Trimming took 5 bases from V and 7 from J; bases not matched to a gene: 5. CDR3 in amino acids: CASSNTGGPGYTF. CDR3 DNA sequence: TGTGCCAGCAGCAACACAGGGGGCCCTGGCTACACCTTC.

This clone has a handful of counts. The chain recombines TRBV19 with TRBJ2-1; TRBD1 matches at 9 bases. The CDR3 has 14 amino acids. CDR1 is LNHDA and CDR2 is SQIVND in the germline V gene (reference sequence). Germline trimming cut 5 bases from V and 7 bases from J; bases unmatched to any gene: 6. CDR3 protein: CASSAGQGLNEQFF. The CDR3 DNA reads TGTGCCAGTAGTGCGGGACAGGGTCTGAATGAGCAGTTCTTC.

CDR3: CASSPPGTAIYEQYF. The DNA of the CDR3 is TGTGCCAGCTCACCACCTGGGACAGCCATTTACGAGCAGTACTTC. V gene TRBV18 combines with J gene TRBJ2-7; TRBD1 matches at 7 bases. The CDR3 covers 15 residues. The germline CDR1 and CDR2 sequences are KGHSH and LQKENI. Trimming took 0 bases from V and 4 from J; bases not matched to a gene: 6.

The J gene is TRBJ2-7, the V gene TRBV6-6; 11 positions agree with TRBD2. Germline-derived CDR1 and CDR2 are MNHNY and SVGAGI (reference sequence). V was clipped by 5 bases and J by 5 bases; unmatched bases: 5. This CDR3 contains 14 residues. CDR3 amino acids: CASSTSGGLHEQYF. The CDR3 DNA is TGTGCCAGCAGTACTAGCGGGGGACTCCACGAGCAGTACTTC.

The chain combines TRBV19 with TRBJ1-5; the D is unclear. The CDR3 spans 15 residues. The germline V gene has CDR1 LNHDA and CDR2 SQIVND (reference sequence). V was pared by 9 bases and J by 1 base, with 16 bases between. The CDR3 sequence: CASRRALLSNQPQHF. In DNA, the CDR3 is TGTGCCAGCCGGAGGGCCCTACTGAGCAATCAGCCCCAGCATTTT. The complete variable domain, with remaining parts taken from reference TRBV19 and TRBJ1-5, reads DGGITQSPKYLFRKEGQNVTLSCEQNLNHDAMYWYRQDPGQGLRLIYYSQIVNDFQKGDIAEGYSVSREKKESFPLTVTSAQKNPTAFYLCASRRALLSNQPQHFGDGTRLSIL.

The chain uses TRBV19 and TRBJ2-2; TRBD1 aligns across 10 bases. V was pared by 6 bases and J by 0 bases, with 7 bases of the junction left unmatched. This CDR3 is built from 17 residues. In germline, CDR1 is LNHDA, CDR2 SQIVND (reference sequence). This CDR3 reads CASRETGGLSNTGELFF. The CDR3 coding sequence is TGTGCCAGTAGAGAGACAGGGGGCCTATCGAACACCGGGGAGCTGTTTTTT.

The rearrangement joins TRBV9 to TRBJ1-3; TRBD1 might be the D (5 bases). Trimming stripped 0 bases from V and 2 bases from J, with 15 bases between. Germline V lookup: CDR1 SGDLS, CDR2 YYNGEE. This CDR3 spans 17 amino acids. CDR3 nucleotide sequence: TGTGCCAGCAGCGTAGTGGGCAGGGTCGAAGCTGGAAACACCATATATTTT. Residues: CASSVVGRVEAGNTIYF.

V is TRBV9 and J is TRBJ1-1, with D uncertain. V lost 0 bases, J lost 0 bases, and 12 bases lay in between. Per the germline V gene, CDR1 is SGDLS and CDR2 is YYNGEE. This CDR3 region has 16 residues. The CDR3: CASSVGEGRVNTEAFF. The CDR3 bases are TGTGCCAGCAGCGTAGGGGAAGGGAGGGTGAACACTGAAGCTTTCTTT.

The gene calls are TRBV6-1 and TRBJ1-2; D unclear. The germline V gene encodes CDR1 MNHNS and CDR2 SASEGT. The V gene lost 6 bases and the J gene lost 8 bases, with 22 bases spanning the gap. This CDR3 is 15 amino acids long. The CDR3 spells CASRREGGSYAGYTF. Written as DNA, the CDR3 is TGTGCCAGCAGACGAGAAGGCGGGTCCTATGCGGGCTACACCTTC.

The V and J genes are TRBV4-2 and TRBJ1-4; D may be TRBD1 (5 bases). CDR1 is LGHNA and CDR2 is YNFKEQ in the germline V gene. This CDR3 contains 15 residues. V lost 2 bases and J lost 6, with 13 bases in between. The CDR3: CASSQSMGRDEKLFF. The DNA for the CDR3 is TGTGCCAGCAGCCAATCAATGGGGCGCGATGAAAAACTGTTTTTT.

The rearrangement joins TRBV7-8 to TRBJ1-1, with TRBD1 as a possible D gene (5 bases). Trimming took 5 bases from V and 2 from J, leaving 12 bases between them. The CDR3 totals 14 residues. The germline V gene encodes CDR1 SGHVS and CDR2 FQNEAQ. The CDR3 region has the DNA TGTGCCAGCAGCGCGGGACCGCTCAACACTGAAGCTTTCTTT. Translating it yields CASSAGPLNTEAFF.

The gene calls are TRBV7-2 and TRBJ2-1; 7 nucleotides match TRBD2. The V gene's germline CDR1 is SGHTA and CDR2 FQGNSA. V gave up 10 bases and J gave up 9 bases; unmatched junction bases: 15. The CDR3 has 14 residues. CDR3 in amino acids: CATLGSGVRVEQFF. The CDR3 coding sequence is TGTGCCACCTTAGGAAGCGGGGTAAGGGTTGAGCAGTTCTTC.

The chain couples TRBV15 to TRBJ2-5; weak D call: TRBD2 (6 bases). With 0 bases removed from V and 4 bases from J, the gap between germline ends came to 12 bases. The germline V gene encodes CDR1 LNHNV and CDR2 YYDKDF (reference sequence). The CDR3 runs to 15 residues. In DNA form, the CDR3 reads TGTGCCACCAGCAGAGATCCCGGGGAGGCAGAGACCCAGTACTTC. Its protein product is CATSRDPGEAETQYF.